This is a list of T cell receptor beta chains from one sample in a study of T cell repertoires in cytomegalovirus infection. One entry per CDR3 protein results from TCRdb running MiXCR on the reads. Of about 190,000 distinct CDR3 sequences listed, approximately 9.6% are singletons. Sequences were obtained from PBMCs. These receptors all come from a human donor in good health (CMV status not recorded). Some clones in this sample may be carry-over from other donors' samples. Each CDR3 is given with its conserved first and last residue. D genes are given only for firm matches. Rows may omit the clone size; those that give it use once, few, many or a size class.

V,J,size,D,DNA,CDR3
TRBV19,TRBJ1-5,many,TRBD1,TGTGCCAGTAGGCGAACAGGGGGTAATTTGGTGGGCAATCAGCCCCAGCATTTT,CASRRTGGNLVGNQPQHF
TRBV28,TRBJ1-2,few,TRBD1,TGTGCCAGCAGTCTGGACAGGGGGAGCTACACCTTC,CASSLDRGSYTF
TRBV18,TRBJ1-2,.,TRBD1,TGTGCCAGCTCCGAGACAGGGCGGACTAACTATGGCTACACCTTC,CASSETGRTNYGYTF
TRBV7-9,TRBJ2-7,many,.,TGTGCCAGCCAACACAGGAGCTCCTACGAGCAGTACTTC,CASQHRSSYEQYF
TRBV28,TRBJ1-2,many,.,TGTGCCAGCATCGCTACCAAAGGGACTGGGAATGGCTACACCTTC,CASIATKGTGNGYTF
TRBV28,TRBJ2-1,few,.,TGTGCCAGCAGACGGGAGTCCTACAATGAGCAGTTCTTC,CASRRESYNEQFF
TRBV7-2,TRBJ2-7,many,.,TGTGCCAGCAGCGATGCGCGGTCTCTCTCCTACGAGCAGTACTTC,CASSDARSLSYEQYF
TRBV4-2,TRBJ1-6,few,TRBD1,TGTGCCAGCAGCCAAGGGACAGGGGCATCCTATAATTCACCCCTCCACTTT,CASSQGTGASYNSPLHF
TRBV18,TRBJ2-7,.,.,TGTGCCAGCTCTCAACTAGGACACGAGCAGTACTTC,CASSQLGHEQYF
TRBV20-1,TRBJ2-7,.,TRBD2,TGCAGTGCTAGGCGATTGACTAGCGGGAGGGTGGTAGAGCAGTACTTC,CSARRLTSGRVVEQYF
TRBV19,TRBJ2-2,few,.,TGTGCCAGTAAAGTACAGGGGGGGACCGGGGAGCTGTTTTTT,CASKVQGGTGELFF
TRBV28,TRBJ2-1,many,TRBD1,TGTGCCAGCAGCCGACGAAAACAGGGGAATACCTACAATGAGCAGTTCTTC,CASSRRKQGNTYNEQFF
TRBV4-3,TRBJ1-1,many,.,TGCGCCAGCAGCCAAGGGACACAGAAGAACACTGAAGCTTTCTTT,CASSQGTQKNTEAFF
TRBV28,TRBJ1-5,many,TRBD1,TGTGCCAGCAGTCCCCGGGACAGTAAAGTTCAGCCCCAGCATTTT,CASSPRDSKVQPQHF
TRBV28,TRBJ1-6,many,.,TGTGCCAGCAGTTCGGAGGGGTCGTGGCCACCCCTCCACTTT,CASSSEGSWPPLHF
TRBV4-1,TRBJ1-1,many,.,TGCGCCAGCAGCCAAGTGGTAAGCCAGGATGAGAACACTGAAGCTTTCTTT,CASSQVVSQDENTEAFF
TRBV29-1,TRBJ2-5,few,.,TGCAGCGTTGTGGTGGAGACCCAGTACTTC,CSVVVETQYF
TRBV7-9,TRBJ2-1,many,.,TGTGCCAGCAGCATCTTGATGGAGCAGTTCTTC,CASSILMEQFF
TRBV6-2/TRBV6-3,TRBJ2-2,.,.,TGTGCCAGCAGCAGGGAAGTCACCGGGGAGCTGTTTTTT,CASSREVTGELFF
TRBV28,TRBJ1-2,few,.,TGTGCCAGCAGCCGGACCAATTATGGCTACACCTTC,CASSRTNYGYTF
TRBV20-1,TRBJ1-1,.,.,TGCAGTGCTTGGGGTAAACAGGTCCCGAACACTGAAGCTTTCTTT,CSAWGKQVPNTEAFF
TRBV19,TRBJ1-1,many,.,TGTGCCACCCGGGACAACCGGAACACTGAAGCTTTCTTT,CATRDNRNTEAFF
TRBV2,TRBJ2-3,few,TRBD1,TGTGCCAGCAGAGAGACAGGGCCAGATACGCAGTATTTT,CASRETGPDTQYF
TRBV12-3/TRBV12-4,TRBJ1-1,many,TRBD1,TGTGCCAGCAGGGCGGGACAGGGGGTTGGGTTGGGCATGAACACTGAAGCTTTCTTT,CASRAGQGVGLGMNTEAFF
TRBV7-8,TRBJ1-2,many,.,TGTGCCAGCAGCTTACCCGGGCAGCGCTCTACAGAGGGGGGCTACACCTTC,CASSLPGQRSTEGGYTF
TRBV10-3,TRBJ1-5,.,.,TGTGCCATCAGTGAGTCCAGGGAACAGCCCCAGCATTTT,CAISESREQPQHF
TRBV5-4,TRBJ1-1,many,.,TGTGCCAGCAGCTTGACAGGGTCGCGCACTGAAGCTTTCTTT,CASSLTGSRTEAFF
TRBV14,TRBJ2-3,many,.,TGTGCCAGCAGCCCGCATTCTGTTGCGGGGTGGGATACGCAGTATTTT,CASSPHSVAGWDTQYF
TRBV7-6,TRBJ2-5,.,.,TGTGCCAGCAGCTTTCTATCGGTACAAGAGACCCAGTACTTC,CASSFLSVQETQYF
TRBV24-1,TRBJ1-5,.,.,TGTGCCACCAGTGTAGGGTTTGCCAATCAGCCCCAGCATTTT,CATSVGFANQPQHF
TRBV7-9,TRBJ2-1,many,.,TGTGCCAGCACCACTCCTACAAGGGGCCTCAACAATGAGCAGTTCTTC,CASTTPTRGLNNEQFF
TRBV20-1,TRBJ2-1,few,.,TGCAGTGCTCCCTTGGGGGGGCGCAAAAATGAGCAGTTCTTC,CSAPLGGRKNEQFF
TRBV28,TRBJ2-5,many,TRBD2,TGTGCCAGCAGTCGTGCGGGAGGGGGGCAAGAGACCCAGTACTTC,CASSRAGGGQETQYF
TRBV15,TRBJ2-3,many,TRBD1,TGTGCCACCAGCACAAACGCGGGACAGGGGACAGATACGCAGTATTTT,CATSTNAGQGTDTQYF
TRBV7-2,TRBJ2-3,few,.,TGTGCCAGCAGCTTAGCGGGAGGCATTGCAGATACGCAGTATTTT,CASSLAGGIADTQYF
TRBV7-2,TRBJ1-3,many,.,TGTGCCAGCAGCCTCGGGGAGAGGGGAAACACCATATATTTT,CASSLGERGNTIYF
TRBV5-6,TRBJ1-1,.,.,TGTGCCAGCAGCCCCGGGGGGGTCACTGAAGCTTTCTTT,CASSPGGVTEAFF
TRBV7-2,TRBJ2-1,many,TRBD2,TGTGCCAGCAGGAAGACTAGCGGGGGGGCTATCTACAATGAGCAGTTCTTC,CASRKTSGGAIYNEQFF
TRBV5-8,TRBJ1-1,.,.,TGTGCCAGCTTGGAGCGAACCACTGAAGCTTTCTTT,CASLERTTEAFF
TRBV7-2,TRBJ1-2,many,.,TGTGCCAGCAGCTTAACCCCTGAGGGCTATGGCTACACCTTC,CASSLTPEGYGYTF
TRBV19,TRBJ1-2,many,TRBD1,TGTGCCAGTAGTATCGACAGGGCAAGATCAGGCTATGGCTACACCTTC,CASSIDRARSGYGYTF
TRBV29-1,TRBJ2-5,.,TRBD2,TGCAGCGTTGAACCGACTAGCGCCCAAGAGACCCAGTACTTC,CSVEPTSAQETQYF
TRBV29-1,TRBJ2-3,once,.,TGCAGCGTTGAGAGATCAGATACGCAGTATTTT,CSVERSDTQYF
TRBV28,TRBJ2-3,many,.,TGTGCCGGAAGCAAAGCAGATACGCAGTATTTT,CAGSKADTQYF
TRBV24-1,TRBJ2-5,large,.,TGTGCCACCAGTGAAGGACAGCCAGAGACCCAGTACTTC,CATSEGQPETQYF